This T cell receptor (beta chain) was identified during a study of blood T cell repertoires in COVID-19. Assay: immunoSEQ multiplex PCR; the TCRdb copy retains only in-frame clones and omits some. The profile shows 57,000 or so clones, 76% of them singletons. CDR3 length: 13 residues. V was pared by 1 base and J by 8 bases, with 6 bases between. The chain joins TRBV23-1 to TRBJ1-6; D might be TRBD1 (6 bases). TRBV23-1 is marked as an open reading frame, function uncertain. Input material: peripheral blood. The receptor comes from a man aged 50 to 60 with active or convalescent COVID-19. The CDR3 coding sequence is TGCGCCAGCAGTCAATACAGGGATTCACCCCTCCACTTT. It translates to CASSQYRDSPLHF.